These 29 T cell receptor beta chains were sequenced from one sample in a study of blood T cell repertoires in COVID-19. TCRdb's table, derived via immunoSEQ multiplex PCR, lists solely in-frame clones and lacks some. This table holds about 350,000 clones, about 93% found once. Sequencing used peripheral blood. The receptor set was obtained from a woman between 18 and 29 years old who had recovered from COVID-19.

In regard to this clone: The sample has other DNA sequences that encode this CDR3 too. The rearrangement joins TRBV11-3 to TRBJ2-3; 12 bases are a match to TRBD2. Germline V CDR1 and CDR2: SGHNT, YENEEA. CDR3 length equals 16 residues. V trimming: 1 base; J trimming: 2 bases; junction bases outside the gene matches: 1. The CDR3 region is CASSLGLAGVTDTQYF. Written as DNA, the CDR3 is TGTGCCAGCAGCTTAGGACTAGCGGGAGTCACAGATACGCAGTATTTT.

CDR3 coding DNA: TGTGCCAGTAAGGGGAGGGACGTTGGGCAGCCCCAGCATTTT. It codes for CASKGRDVGQPQHF. V usage is TRBV19 and J usage is TRBJ1-5; tentatively, D is TRBD1 (5 bases). This CDR3 region has 14 residues. Germline CDR1 and CDR2: LNHDA and SQIVND (reference sequence). V shed 7 bases and J shed 7 bases, with 17 bases lying between them.

The J gene is TRBJ1-4, the V gene TRBV6-6, with D possibly TRBD1 on 5 matching bases. Between the trimmed V and J ends, which lost 1 base and 2 bases, there was a span of 8 bases. This CDR3 has 15 residues. Germline V gives CDR1 MNHNY, CDR2 SVGAGI (reference sequence). The CDR3 nucleotides are TGTGCCAGCAGTTACTTTCAGGGTACTAATGAAAAACTGTTTTTT. The encoded protein is CASSYFQGTNEKLFF.

This clone came up a few times. The chain couples TRBV6-4 to TRBJ2-2; D is possibly TRBD2 (6 bases). Germline V gives CDR1 MRHNA, CDR2 SNTAGT. Trimming took off 2 bases at V and 7 bases at J, with 8 bases between the two ends. This CDR3 spans 13 amino acids. CDR3: CASSDREHGELFF. Here the CDR3 DNA reads TGTGCCAGCAGTGACCGGGAGCACGGGGAGCTGTTTTTT.

CDR3 in amino acids: CASSESSGSPSYEQYV. DNA of the CDR3: TGTGCCAGCAGTGAGTCTAGCGGGAGCCCTTCCTACGAGCAGTACGTC. V is TRBV6-1 and J is TRBJ2-7, with 10 bases identical to TRBD2. CDR3 size: 16 residues. The trim removed 3 bases at V and 1 base at J, leaving 6 bases unmatched. Germline CDR1 is MNHNS and CDR2 is SASEGT.

The V gene is TRBV6-6, the J gene TRBJ2-5; the match to TRBD2 covers 13 bases. Germline lookup yields CDR1 MNHNY and CDR2 SVGAGI (reference sequence). The ends lost 5 bases at V and 2 bases at J; junction bases unmatched: 5. This CDR3 contains 16 residues. This CDR3 reads CASSRSGLAGQETQYF. Written as DNA, the CDR3 is TGTGCCAGCAGTCGGTCGGGACTAGCGGGGCAAGAGACCCAGTACTTC.

V usage is TRBV12-3 or TRBV12-4 and J usage is TRBJ1-2; weak D call: TRBD1 (5 bases). The V and J ends lost 5 bases and 7 bases respectively, with 14 bases between them. The CDR3 loop spans 13 amino acids. CDR3 sequence: CASSLRETAGYTF. CDR3 nucleotide sequence: TGTGCCAGCAGTCTTCGGGAGACAGCTGGCTACACCTTC.

V and J are TRBV10-2 and TRBJ2-1, with D possibly matching TRBD2 (6 bases). The V end lost 6 bases, the J end lost 4 bases, and 16 bases lay between the germline ends. The CDR3 runs 15 residues. The germline V gene has CDR1 WSHSY and CDR2 SAAADI. DNA of the CDR3: TGCGCCAGCAGGGATGGCGGACTACTTTACAATGAGCAGTTCTTC. This translates into CASRDGGLLYNEQFF.

The chain recombines TRBV21-1 with TRBJ2-7; TRBD1, as called in the table, went unchecked against the DNA. TRBV21-1 is designated a pseudogene. CDR3 size: 13 residues. CDR3 in amino acids: CASNREETYEQYV. The CDR3 region has the DNA TGTGCCAGCAACAGGGAAGAAACCTACGAGCAGTACGTC.

The genes are TRBV4-3 and TRBJ2-3; maybe TRBD2 (6 bases). This CDR3 spans 17 amino acids. Deletions cut 1 base from V and 0 bases from J, with 14 bases between. Per the germline V gene, CDR1 is LGHNA and CDR2 is YSLEER. The CDR3 sequence: CASSQVGRDSSTDTQYF. CDR3 sequence (DNA): TGCGCCAGCAGCCAAGTGGGCCGGGACTCTAGCACAGATACGCAGTATTTT.

The chain joins TRBV9 to TRBJ1-4, with 9 bases aligning to TRBD1. This CDR3 has 18 amino acids. J was trimmed by 11 bases and V by 0 bases; bases with no gene match: 17. In germline, CDR1 is SGDLS, CDR2 YYNGEE. The CDR3 sequence is CASSVELPNRDRDFKLFF. The DNA for the CDR3 is TGTGCCAGCAGCGTAGAGTTACCGAACCGGGACAGGGACTTTAAACTGTTTTTT.

The genes are TRBV27 and TRBJ1-1; 8 bases agree with TRBD1. This CDR3 is built from 15 residues. Germline values: CDR1 MNHEY, CDR2 SMNVEV (reference sequence). J lost 1 base, V lost 0 bases, and 1 base had no gene match. CDR3 protein: CASSLSTGANTEAFF. The CDR3 DNA sequence: TGTGCCAGCAGTTTATCGACAGGGGCGAACACTGAAGCTTTCTTT.

In its sample, this clone was seen a few times. The V gene is TRBV11-2, the J gene TRBJ1-1; TRBD1 aligns across 8 bases. Per germline, CDR1 SGHAT and CDR2 FQNNGV. The CDR3 has 16 amino acids. V lost 1 base, J lost 2 bases, and 6 bases stayed unmatched. The CDR3 DNA reads as TGTGCCAGCAGCTTAGTAATGGGACAGGTAAACACTGAAGCTTTCTTT. The encoded protein is CASSLVMGQVNTEAFF.

V usage is TRBV5-6 and J usage is TRBJ2-6; TRBD2 aligns across 11 bases. Germline CDR1 SGHDT, CDR2 YYEEEE. CDR3 length equals 18 residues. With 2 bases clipped from V and 3 bases from J, the junction kept 7 bases outside the gene matches. The CDR3 DNA reads as TGTGCCAGCAGCTTCCTAGCGGGAGGAGTGAGTGGGGCCAACGTCCTGACTTTC. It translates to CASSFLAGGVSGANVLTF.

This chain connects TRBV5-6 to TRBJ2-2; the D is unclear. The length of the CDR3 is 14 residues. Per germline, CDR1 SGHDT and CDR2 YYEEEE. Trimming pared 6 bases from V and 5 bases from J, leaving 14 bases between. This CDR3 is CASNTLVSTGELFF. The CDR3 coding sequence is TGTGCCAGCAACACCCTAGTATCAACCGGGGAGCTGTTTTTT.

This chain links TRBV29-1 with TRBJ2-5; D may be TRBD2 (6 bases). This CDR3 is built from 13 residues. Per the germline V gene, CDR1 is SQVTM and CDR2 is ANQGSEA. With 7 bases removed from V and 5 bases from J, the gap between germline ends came to 17 bases. CDR3 nucleotide sequence: TGCAGCGCGAACCGAGGAGGGGTGGAGACCCAGTACTTC. Its protein is CSANRGGVETQYF.

V and J are TRBV4-1 and TRBJ2-2, with a weak D call TRBD2 (6 bases). The germline gives CDR1 MGHRA, CDR2 YSYEKL. Trimming pared 6 bases from V and 3 bases from J, leaving 17 bases between. CDR3 length: 16 amino acids. CDR3 region: CASSHIGGAHTGELFF. DNA of the CDR3: TGCGCCAGCAGTCACATTGGAGGGGCGCACACCGGGGAGCTGTTTTTT.

The chain has TRBV2 and TRBJ1-5; the match to TRBD1 covers 7 bases. Germline lookup yields CDR1 SNHLY and CDR2 FYNNEI. The CDR3 spans 15 residues. V lost 3 bases and J lost 9; bases outside the gene matches: 11. CDR3 loop: CASSESRGRGLPQHF. The CDR3 region has the DNA TGTGCCAGCAGTGAGTCTAGGGGCAGGGGGTTGCCCCAGCATTTT.

This clone was seen just once. The chain couples TRBV27 to TRBJ1-1; TRBD1 aligns across 8 bases. The V and J ends lost 3 bases and 5 bases, in that order; junction bases with no gene match: 11. The CDR3 has 16 amino acids. Germline CDR1 MNHEY, CDR2 SMNVEV (reference sequence). The CDR3 protein is CASSFVLRTGYTEAFF. CDR3 DNA: TGTGCCAGCAGTTTTGTCCTTAGGACAGGGTATACTGAAGCTTTCTTT.

The chain uses TRBV3-1 (or the pseudogene TRBV3-2) and TRBJ2-1, with TRBD2 as a possible D gene (5 bases). Germline CDR1 and CDR2: LGHDT and YNNKEL (reference sequence). V was trimmed by 2 bases and J by 0 bases, leaving 17 bases between them. CDR3 size: 18 residues. The CDR3 DNA reads as TGTGCCAGCAGCCAAATCTGGAATAGGAGGAGCTCCTACAATGAGCAGTTCTTC. This codes for CASSQIWNRRSSYNEQFF.

In this sample, this clone turned up once. J is TRBJ2-3 and V is TRBV9; 10 nucleotides line up with TRBD2. The CDR3 extends over 16 amino acids. Germline trimming cut 4 bases from V and 5 bases from J; bases unmatched to any gene: 10. CDR1 and CDR2 from the germline V gene are SGDLS and YYNGEE. DNA of the CDR3: TGTGCCAGCAGCAAAACAGCGGGAGGGCCCGTAGATACGCAGTATTTT. Amino acid sequence: CASSKTAGGPVDTQYF.

The rearrangement joins TRBV2 to TRBJ2-5, with D unclear. Trimming shortened V by 4 bases and J by 5 bases, and 8 bases separated the two germline ends. This CDR3 is built from 12 residues. Germline CDR1 reads SNHLY; CDR2 reads FYNNEI. This CDR3 reads CASSVAGETQYF. The CDR3 bases are TGTGCCAGCAGTGTTGCCGGGGAGACCCAGTACTTC. Full variable domain (outside the CDR3, taken from reference TRBV2 and TRBJ2-5): EPEVTQTPSHQVTQMGQEVILRCVPISNHLYFYWYRQILGQKVEFLVSFYNNEISEKSEIFDDQFSVERPDGSNFTLKIRSTKLEDSAMYFCASSVAGETQYFGPGTRLLVL.

The rearrangement joins TRBV7-8 to TRBJ2-5; 8 bases map to TRBD1. CDR3 length: 14 amino acids. Germline values: CDR1 SGHVS, CDR2 FQNEAQ. Germline trimming cut 5 bases from V and 1 base from J; bases unmatched to any gene: 3. The CDR3 nucleotides read TGTGCCAGCAGCGTAACAGGGGGCCAAGAGACCCAGTACTTC. Amino acids: CASSVTGGQETQYF.

This sequence joins TRBV2 and TRBJ2-1, with 8 bases fitting TRBD1. CDR3 length: 14 residues. Per germline, CDR1 SNHLY and CDR2 FYNNEI. V lost 7 bases, J lost 8 bases, and 10 bases stayed unmatched. DNA for the CDR3: TGTGCCAGCATTAGGACAGGGTCATCCCATGAGCAGTTCTTC. It yields the protein CASIRTGSSHEQFF.

This sequence joins TRBV2 and TRBJ2-7; D possibly corresponds to TRBD2 (6 bases). The CDR3 is 14 amino acids. Germline V gives CDR1 SNHLY, CDR2 FYNNEI. V was cut by 2 bases and J by 4 bases, with 12 bases left in between. The CDR3 DNA sequence: TGTGCCAGCAGTGAACAGCGGGTAGGGTACGAGCAGTACGTC. As protein: CASSEQRVGYEQYV.

This chain connects TRBV5-8 to TRBJ1-2, with a tentative D call TRBD1 (6 bases). Germline-derived CDR1 and CDR2 are SGHTS and YDEGEE. This CDR3 comprises 13 residues. V lost 4 bases and J lost 7, with 14 bases in between. CDR3 nucleotide sequence: TGTGCCAGCAGCCTAGGGACAATTGGTGGCTACACCTTC. Translated: CASSLGTIGGYTF.

This clone was detected only a few times. The V call is TRBV6-2 or TRBV6-3, the J call TRBJ2-1; no firm D call. The CDR3 is 14 amino acids. V lost 0 bases and J 8 bases, leaving 11 bases between the germline ends. The V gene's germline CDR1 is MNHEY and CDR2 SVGEGT. The CDR3 is CASSYSGYSHEQFF. CDR3 in DNA: TGTGCCAGCAGTTACTCCGGCTATAGCCATGAGCAGTTCTTC.

The CDR3 DNA reads TGTGCCAGCTCACCTCGGAGGCTAGCGGGAGTACCCCGCACAAGTGAGCAGTTCTTC. This sequence encodes CASSPRRLAGVPRTSEQFF. V is TRBV18 and J is TRBJ2-1; 10 bases are shared with TRBD2. J was trimmed by 9 bases and V by 3 bases; bases with no gene match: 20. The CDR3 spans 19 residues. Germline lookup yields CDR1 KGHSH and CDR2 LQKENI.

This sequence joins TRBV4-1 and TRBJ1-1; D gene uncertain. The V end was cut by 1 base, the J end by 6 bases, with 6 bases between. The length of the CDR3 is 12 residues. The germline V gene encodes CDR1 MGHRA and CDR2 YSYEKL. The CDR3 loop reads CASSQVDAEAFF. The CDR3 DNA follows: TGCGCCAGCAGCCAAGTAGATGCTGAAGCTTTCTTT.